The clone carrying this T cell receptor beta chain was observed a handful of times. Antigen specificity is unknown. This CDR3 is built from 15 residues. Trimming removed 8 bases at V and 15 bases at J, with 27 bases between. CDR1 is SGHRS and CDR2 is YFSETQ in the germline V gene. Alongside a J-beta primer mix, a sample-barcoded 5' primer served in a second PCR lasting 7 to 11 cycles. Researchers report that each sample yielded at least 2.5 million CDR3-containing paired-end reads. TCRdb independently ran MiXCR on the 5' RACE reads; one entry per CDR3 protein. This sample has about 780,000 distinct CDR3 sequences, with roughly 25% found just once. This entry comes from a study of blood T cells in healthy people across ages. Whole-study findings and limits: Naive and antigen-experienced cells were not separated, limiting conclusive comparison. The long-lived group displayed more naive CD4+ cells, plus higher diversity, than the aged donors did.

These data were also filed under a second study, of T cells of mothers and their children.

Sample: blood. This clonotype originated in a boy aged 10-17 years in good health. The chain links TRBV5-1 to TRBJ2-6; maybe TRBD2 (6 bases). For the CDR3, the DNA is TGCGCCAGTCGGGACTTTAGCTCTGGGGCCGACGCCCTGACTTTC. This codes for CASRDFSSGADALTF.